This T cell receptor beta chain is from a study of T cells in Graves' hyperthyroidism and ophthalmopathy. Findings and caveats of the study: Researchers found most expanded thyroid clonotypes above 0.001 in blood as well. The authors' 13 V-J model separated ophthalmopathy from stable hyperthyroidism.

RNA transcripts gave rise to amplified TCR beta CDR3 regions. Using the HTBI primer set, a first-round RT-PCR was run on the TCR CDR3. One entry per CDR3 protein results from TCRdb running MiXCR on the multiplex PCR reads. The sample lists about 520,000 distinct CDR3 sequences, 20% to 25% seen once, with 26% in the top ten. Germline CDR1 is SGHTA and CDR2 is FQGTGA. This CDR3 has 17 amino acids. The V end lost 0 bases, the J end lost 5 bases, and 14 bases lay between the germline ends. Diagnosis of hyperthyroidism was new in patients aged 18 to 65, and its duration was under 2 months. The diagnostic basis comprised clinical symptoms, serum thyroxine and TRAb, thyroid ultrasound and orbital computed tomography. For this clonotype: What it binds is unknown.

This TCR was recovered from a man younger than 30 with Graves' hyperthyroidism. The chain recombines TRBV7-3 with TRBJ2-6; maybe TRBD2 (6 bases). Sequencing was performed on blood. CDR3 amino acids: CASSLTPSGVRANVLTF. In DNA, the CDR3 is TGTGCCAGCAGCTTAACCCCTTCGGGGGTCCGGGCCAACGTCCTGACTTTC.